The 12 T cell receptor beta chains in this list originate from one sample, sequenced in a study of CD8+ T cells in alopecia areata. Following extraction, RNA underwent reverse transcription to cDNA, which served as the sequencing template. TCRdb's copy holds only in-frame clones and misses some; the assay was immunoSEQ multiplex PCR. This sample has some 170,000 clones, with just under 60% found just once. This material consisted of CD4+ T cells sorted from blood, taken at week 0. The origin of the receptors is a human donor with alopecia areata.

The CDR3 is CASSYNVGRNEKLFF. CDR3 coding DNA: TGTGCCAGCAGTTACAATGTCGGACGGAATGAAAAACTGTTTTTT. The chain carries TRBV6-5 and TRBJ1-4; D unresolved. From germline, CDR1 is MNHEY and CDR2 SVGAGI. The V end lost 2 bases, the J end lost 5 bases, and 12 bases lay between the germline ends. The CDR3 covers 15 residues.

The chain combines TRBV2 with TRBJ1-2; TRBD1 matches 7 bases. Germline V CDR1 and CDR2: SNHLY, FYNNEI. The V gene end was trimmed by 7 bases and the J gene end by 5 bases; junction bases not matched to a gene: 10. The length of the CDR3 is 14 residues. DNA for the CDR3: TGTGCCAGCACGGGGGACAGCCTGTATTATGGCTACACCTTC. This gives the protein CASTGDSLYYGYTF.

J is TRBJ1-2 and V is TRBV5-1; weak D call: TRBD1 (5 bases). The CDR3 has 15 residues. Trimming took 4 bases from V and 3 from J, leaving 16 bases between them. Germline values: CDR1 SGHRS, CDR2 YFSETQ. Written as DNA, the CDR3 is TGCGCCAGCAGCAGAGCCCCAGGGAGTGACTATGGCTACACCTTC. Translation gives CASSRAPGSDYGYTF. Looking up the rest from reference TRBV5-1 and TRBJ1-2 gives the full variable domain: KAGVTQTPRYLIKTRGQQVTLSCSPISGHRSVSWYQQTPGQGLQFLFEYFSETQRNKGNFPGRFSGRQFSNSRSEMNVSTLELGDSALYLCASSRAPGSDYGYTFGSGTRLTVV.

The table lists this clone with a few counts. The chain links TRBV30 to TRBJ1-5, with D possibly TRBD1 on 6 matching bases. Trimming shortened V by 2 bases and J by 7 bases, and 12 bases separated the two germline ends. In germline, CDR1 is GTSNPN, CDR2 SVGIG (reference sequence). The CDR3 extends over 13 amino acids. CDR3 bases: TGTGCCTGGAGTCCGGGGGCTAGGCAGCCCCAGCATTTT. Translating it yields CAWSPGARQPQHF.

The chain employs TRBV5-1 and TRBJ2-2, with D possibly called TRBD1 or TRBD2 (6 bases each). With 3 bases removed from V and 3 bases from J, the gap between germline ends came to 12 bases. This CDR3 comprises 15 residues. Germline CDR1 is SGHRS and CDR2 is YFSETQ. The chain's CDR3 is CASSWAGEDTGELFF. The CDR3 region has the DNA TGCGCCAGCAGCTGGGCAGGGGAGGACACCGGGGAGCTGTTTTTT.

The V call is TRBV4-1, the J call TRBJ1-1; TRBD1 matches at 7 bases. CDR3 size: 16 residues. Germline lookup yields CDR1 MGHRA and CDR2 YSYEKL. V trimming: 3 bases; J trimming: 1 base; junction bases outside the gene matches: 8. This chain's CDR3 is CASSQDGHRGNTEAFF. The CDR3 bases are TGCGCCAGCAGCCAGGACGGTCACAGGGGGAACACTGAAGCTTTCTTT.

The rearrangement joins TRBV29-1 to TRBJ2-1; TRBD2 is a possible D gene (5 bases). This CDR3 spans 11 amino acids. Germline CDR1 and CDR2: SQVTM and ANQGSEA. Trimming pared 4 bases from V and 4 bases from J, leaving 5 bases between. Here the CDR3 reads CSVAGYNEQFF. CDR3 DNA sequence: TGCAGCGTTGCGGGATACAATGAGCAGTTCTTC.

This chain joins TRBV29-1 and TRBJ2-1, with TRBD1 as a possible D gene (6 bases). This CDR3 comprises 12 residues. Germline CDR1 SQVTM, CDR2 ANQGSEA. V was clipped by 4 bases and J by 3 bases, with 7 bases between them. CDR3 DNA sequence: TGCAGCGTTGGGACAGACTACAATGAGCAGTTCTTC. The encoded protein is CSVGTDYNEQFF.

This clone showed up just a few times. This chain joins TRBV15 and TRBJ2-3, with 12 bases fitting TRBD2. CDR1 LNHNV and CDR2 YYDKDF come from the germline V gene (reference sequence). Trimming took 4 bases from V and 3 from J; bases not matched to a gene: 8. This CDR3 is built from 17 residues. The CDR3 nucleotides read TGTGCCACCAGCACCCCTAGCGGGGGGGATGTAACAGATACGCAGTATTTT. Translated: CATSTPSGGDVTDTQYF.

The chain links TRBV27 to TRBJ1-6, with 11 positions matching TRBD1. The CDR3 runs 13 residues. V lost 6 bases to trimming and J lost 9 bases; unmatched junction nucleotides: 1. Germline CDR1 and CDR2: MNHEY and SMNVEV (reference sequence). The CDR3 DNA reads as TGTGCCAGCAGGGACAGGGGGCCTTCACCCCTCCACTTT. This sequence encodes CASRDRGPSPLHF.

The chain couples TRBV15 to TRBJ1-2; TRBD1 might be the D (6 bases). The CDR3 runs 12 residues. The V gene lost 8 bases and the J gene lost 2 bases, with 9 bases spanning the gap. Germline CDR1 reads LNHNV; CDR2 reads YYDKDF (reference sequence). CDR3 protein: CATSGGNYGYTF. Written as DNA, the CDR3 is TGTGCCACCTCCGGGGGCAACTATGGCTACACCTTC.

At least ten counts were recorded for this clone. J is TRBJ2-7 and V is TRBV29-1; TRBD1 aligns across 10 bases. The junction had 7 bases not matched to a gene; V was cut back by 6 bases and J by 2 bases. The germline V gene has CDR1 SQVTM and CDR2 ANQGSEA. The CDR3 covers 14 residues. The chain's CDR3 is CSVVPGQGTYEQYF. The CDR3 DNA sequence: TGCAGCGTCGTGCCGGGACAGGGGACCTACGAGCAGTACTTC.